The clone carrying this T cell receptor (beta chain) occurred once. The antigen is unknown. Germline V gives CDR1 SGHNT, CDR2 YYREEE (reference sequence). With 2 bases clipped from V and 1 base from J, the junction kept 5 bases outside the gene matches. This CDR3 region has 15 residues. This table comes from immunoSEQ multiplex PCR, and its TCRdb copy is limited to in-frame clones, with some not included. Of about 1.5 million clones in the sample, 98% are singletons; the top ten hold 0.45%. The data originate from a study of shared clonotypes between healthy human individuals. Findings and limits, study-wide: Investigators collected only blood, and repertoires in tissues likely differ.

A split of CD4+ cells into CD45RA+ naive and CD45RA-negative memory subsets was performed. The sequence came from a man aged 25 to 40 in good health. Sequences were obtained from naive CD4+ T cells sorted from blood. Subset defined: CD45RA+ positively selected. The chain is built from TRBV5-4 and TRBJ1-1; TRBD1 matches 7 bases. The CDR3 protein is CASSFERGRNTEAFF. The DNA of the CDR3 is TGTGCCAGCAGCTTCGAAAGGGGGCGGAACACTGAAGCTTTCTTT. Full variable domain (rest looked up from reference TRBV5-4 and TRBJ1-1): ETGVTQSPTHLIKTRGQQVTLRCSSQSGHNTVSWYQQALGQGPQFIFQYYREEENGRGNFPPRFSGLQFPNYSSELNVNALELDDSALYLCASSFERGRNTEAFFGQGTRLTVV.